Below are 9 T cell receptor beta chains sequenced from a single sample in a study of identical twins (dated by TCRdb to 2016 to 2018). The protocol used for the library was 5' RACE. Instrument on record: Illumina HiSeq 2000. Clones were called with MiXCR by TCRdb after fastp trimmed the public reads at Q25, and only in-frame beta chains were retained. Rows matching on CDR3 protein sequence are summarized as one entry with the most common DNA and genes. In this sample the table shows around 490,000 distinct CDR3 sequences, roughly 15% of which occur a single time. 0.44% of the sample comes from the top ten. The data also belong to a second study, concerning yellow fever vaccine responses in identical twins.

Sequenced input: CD4+ T cells sorted from blood. The receptor set was obtained from a woman aged 18-35 years in good health.

J is TRBJ2-2 and V is TRBV10-3; no firm D call. Trimming took off 0 bases at V and 3 bases at J, with 8 bases between the two ends. This CDR3 spans 15 amino acids. Germline CDR1 and CDR2: ENHRY and SYGVKD. The CDR3 region has the DNA TGTGCCATCAGTGAGTCCCAACCCTACACCGGGGAGCTGTTTTTT. As protein: CAISESQPYTGELFF.

The chain uses TRBV15 and TRBJ1-1; possibly TRBD1 for D (5 bases). The CDR3 has 11 amino acids. Between the trimmed V and J ends, which lost 6 bases and 9 bases, there was a span of 11 bases. Germline V gives CDR1 LNHNV, CDR2 YYDKDF (reference sequence). DNA for the CDR3: TGTGCCACCAGGTTTAGGGGCCAAGCTTTCTTT. Residues: CATRFRGQAFF.

This clonotype was counted a few times. The chain links TRBV20-1 to TRBJ2-1; D gene uncertain. V lost 4 bases, J lost 4 bases, and 8 bases lay in between. This CDR3 has 12 amino acids. CDR1 and CDR2 (germline): DFQATT, SNEGSKA (reference sequence). CDR3 region: CSAIDLYNEQFF. The CDR3 DNA sequence: TGCAGTGCTATTGACTTATACAATGAGCAGTTCTTC.

The chain employs TRBV10-3 and TRBJ1-1; a weak D match, TRBD1 (6 bases). Trimming removed 4 bases at V and 0 bases at J, with 15 bases between. The CDR3 consists of 16 residues. CDR1 and CDR2 from the germline V gene are ENHRY and SYGVKD. The CDR3 here is CAISGRGQRMNTEAFF. CDR3 DNA: TGTGCCATCAGTGGTCGTGGACAGAGAATGAACACTGAAGCTTTCTTT.

The chain is built from TRBV4-1 and TRBJ2-5; D not certain. The CDR3 runs 14 residues. Trimming left V 1 base short and J 2 bases short, with 8 bases between. Germline CDR1 is MGHRA and CDR2 is YSYEKL. CDR3 sequence (DNA): TGCGCCAGCAGCCAAGTTCTGGTACAAGAGACCCAGTACTTC. Its protein is CASSQVLVQETQYF.

V usage is TRBV10-3 and J usage is TRBJ2-1, with 8 bases fitting TRBD2. The CDR3 covers 17 residues. The germline CDR1 and CDR2 sequences are ENHRY and SYGVKD. The V and J ends lost 6 bases and 5 bases, in that order; junction bases with no gene match: 15. The CDR3 loop is CAIRGSIAGSFDNEQFF. CDR3 coding DNA: TGTGCCATCAGGGGATCAATAGCGGGGTCTTTCGACAATGAGCAGTTCTTC.

This clonotype has more than one count but fewer than ten. V and J are TRBV5-5 and TRBJ2-1, with TRBD1 matching over 7 bases. Germline V CDR1 and CDR2: SGHKS, YYEKEE (reference sequence). Losses at the gene ends were 5 bases for V and 2 bases for J; bases not matched to a gene: 10. The CDR3 length is 16 residues. The CDR3 nucleotides are TGTGCCAGCAGATACGCAGGGGACAGTCCCTACAATGAGCAGTTCTTC. This sequence encodes CASRYAGDSPYNEQFF.

The V gene is TRBV24-1, the J gene TRBJ2-3, with TRBD2 matching 9 bases. In germline, CDR1 is KGHDR, CDR2 SFDVKD. The CDR3 consists of 17 residues. V shed 0 bases, J shed 2 bases, and the junction held 5 bases outside the gene matches. The CDR3 DNA follows: TGTGCCACCAGTGATTTGGCCGGGACTAGCAACACAGATACGCAGTATTTT. It codes for CATSDLAGTSNTDTQYF.

This clonotype appeared a few times. This chain joins TRBV10-3 and TRBJ2-7; possibly TRBD1 or TRBD2 for D (5 bases each). This CDR3 is 14 amino acids long. Germline CDR1 ENHRY, CDR2 SYGVKD. V lost 7 bases to trimming and J lost 9 bases, with 22 bases between them. The CDR3 loop reads CAINSGTDNSGQYF. The CDR3, as DNA: TGTGCCATCAATTCCGGGACGGACAATTCAGGGCAGTACTTC.